This record covers a single TCR beta chain. In the source study's methods: Nucleated cell number was recorded as an estimate derived from reference gene primer amplification. The data were produced by immunoSEQ multiplex PCR, yet TCRdb's version contains in-frame clones alone and is incomplete. V and J calls and clone size are given by that table; D and trimming were obtained from the DNA. The sample consists of 250,000 to 300,000 clones, about 90% of them appearing once. V trimming: 5 bases; J trimming: 5 bases; junction bases outside the gene matches: 5. This CDR3 has 14 residues. Germline CDR1 is MNHEY and CDR2 is SVGEGT. The record originates from a study of blood T cell repertoires in COVID-19. About the study: Both acute and convalescent COVID-19 samples were obtained from the United States, Italy and Spain. PBMCs, B-cell-depleted T cells, or T cells provided the cDNA or gDNA that made up the material.

One Seattle source followed patients from active infection through their disease course. This receptor was obtained from a woman in her 50s with COVID-19, enrolled during active disease. The sequencing input was peripheral blood. The V and J genes are TRBV6-2 or TRBV6-3 and TRBJ1-1; 10 bases are shared with TRBD1. CDR3 sequence: CASSQDRGMTEAFF. CDR3 DNA: TGTGCCAGCAGTCAGGACAGGGGGATGACTGAAGCTTTCTTT.